The clone carrying this T cell receptor (beta chain) occurred many times. Its specificity is unknown. The data stem from a study of Graves' ophthalmopathy and Graves' hyperthyroidism. RNA transcripts were the template, and TCR beta CDR3 regions were amplified from them. First-round RT-PCR with HTBI primers preceded a second-round multiplex PCR. From the multiplex PCR reads, TCRdb called clonotypes with MiXCR, one entry per CDR3 protein. The data show over 650,000 distinct CDR3 sequences, approximately 39% seen once. Additional autoimmune diseases, uncontrolled infections, pregnancy or lactation disqualified patients. Study-wide results and limits: A model of 13 signatures distinguished ophthalmopathy from stable hyperthyroidism at 87.88% sensitivity and 81.08% specificity.

The CDR3 length is 17 residues. Trimming took off 5 bases at V and 0 bases at J, with 17 bases between the two ends. Germline CDR1 and CDR2: SGHTA and FQGNSA. The V call is TRBV7-2, the J call TRBJ1-3; tentative D call: TRBD1 (5 bases). This TCR derives from an adult man with Graves' ophthalmopathy. The sample was peripheral blood. CDR3 nucleotides: TGTGCCAGCAGCCTCCCGGCAGGGCGATTCTCTGGAAACACCATATATTTT. It encodes CASSLPAGRFSGNTIYF.